Below, one T cell receptor beta chain is given with its context. This entry comes from a study of blood T cell repertoires in COVID-19. Study-wide context: The cDNA or gDNA used as material had been derived from T cells, B-cell-depleted T cells, or PBMCs.

Germline V lookup: CDR1 SGHTA, CDR2 FQGNSA. V was clipped by 1 base and J by 4 bases, with 10 bases between them. CDR3 length: 14 amino acids. Study processing details: Cell counts per sample came from amplifying reference gene primers. Libraries were prepared by immunoSEQ multiplex PCR; TCRdb keeps only in-frame clonotypes and omits some of them. The V and J calls and clone size come from that table; D and trimming were worked out from the DNA. The repertoire holds approximately 140,000 clones, with approximately 84% as singletons. The receptor comes from a woman of 80 years or more with acute or convalescent COVID-19. Specimen: peripheral blood. The chain uses TRBV7-2 and TRBJ1-2; D is unclear. Here the CDR3 DNA reads TGTGCCAGCAGCTTAGTATCAGCGTCCTATGGCTACACCTTC. The encoded protein is CASSLVSASYGYTF. Complete variable domain (other parts from reference TRBV7-2 and TRBJ1-2): GAGVSQSPSNKVTEKGKDVELRCDPISGHTALYWYRQSLGQGLEFLIYFQGNSAPDKSGLPSDRFSAERTGGSVSTLTIQRTQQEDSAVYLCASSLVSASYGYTFGSGTRLTVV.